A selection of T cell receptor beta chains follows, all from one sample in a study of cytomegalovirus exposure and HLA in healthy donors. Clones were sequenced by immunoSEQ multiplex PCR, and TCRdb holds only the in-frame ones, with some missing. Among more than 90,000 clones listed, about 80% were seen once. Sequenced input: PBMCs. The receptors were sampled from a woman aged 18-29 years in good health and CMV-seropositive. The CDR3 runs from the conserved cysteine through the conserved F or W. The order of the fields is V gene, D gene, clone size, J gene, CDR3 DNA, CDR3 protein. D genes are given only for firm matches. Clone size, where shown, is once, few, many, or a class for clones that have expanded.

TRBV11-3	TRBD1	.	TRBJ1-1	TGTGCCAGCAGCTCCGGACAGGGGGCGTCGGGGAACACTGAAGCTTTCTTT	CASSSGQGASGNTEAFF
TRBV2	.	.	TRBJ2-5	TGTGCCAGCAGTCCAGACAGAAACCGCCAAGAGACCCAGTACTTC	CASSPDRNRQETQYF
TRBV28	TRBD2	.	TRBJ2-2	TGTGCCAGCAGTTTCATCCAGGGCGGGGGGACCGGGGAGCTGTTTTTT	CASSFIQGGGTGELFF
TRBV2	TRBD1	once	TRBJ2-7	TGTGCCAGCAGTGAAGCGCTTAGGGGGCAGCAGTACTTC	CASSEALRGQQYF
TRBV6-5	.	few	TRBJ1-2	TGTGCCAGCAGACGCGCATCGGTATATGGCTACACCTTC	CASRRASVYGYTF
TRBV7-6	TRBD1	.	TRBJ1-1	TGTGCCAGCAGCTTAGCCGGGGTACAGGGGTACACTGAAGCTTTCTTT	CASSLAGVQGYTEAFF
TRBV12-5	TRBD1	.	TRBJ1-2	TGTGCTAGTGGTTTGGTACGCAGGCAGGGGGCGCACTATGGCTACACCTTC	CASGLVRRQGAHYGYTF
TRBV27	TRBD2	few	TRBJ2-7	TGTGCCAGCAGTTTATCCCCGGGGGGAACTCAGGAGCAGTACTTC	CASSLSPGGTQEQYF
TRBV30	TRBD2	few	TRBJ2-1	TGTGCCTGGAGCGGAGGACTAGCGGGAGTAGATGAGCAGTTCTTC	CAWSGGLAGVDEQFF
TRBV6-1	TRBD1	.	TRBJ1-1	TGTGCCAGCAGTGAAACAGGGGTAGGGAACACTGAAGCTTTCTTT	CASSETGVGNTEAFF
TRBV7-9	TRBD2	.	TRBJ2-1	TGTGTCAGCAGCTTGAGGAGACTAGCGGGAGGTTACAATGAGCAGTTCTTC	CVSSLRRLAGGYNEQFF
TRBV7-3	TRBD1	.	TRBJ2-7	TGTGCCAGCAGCTGGGGACAGGGCCCCTACGAGCAGTACTTC	CASSWGQGPYEQYF
TRBV30	TRBD1	.	TRBJ1-4	TGTGCCTGGAGCCCAGGACAGGGCGGGGCTGAAAAACTGTTTTTT	CAWSPGQGGAEKLFF
TRBV7-3	.	.	TRBJ1-1	TGTGCCAGCAGCTTAAGTCCAAACGGTCGCGCTGAAGCTTTCTTT	CASSLSPNGRAEAFF
TRBV9	.	.	TRBJ2-3	TGTGCCAGCAGCTCCGGGAGACGCGGCACAGATACGCAGTATTTT	CASSSGRRGTDTQYF
TRBV11-2	TRBD1	.	TRBJ1-2	TGTGCCAACAGCTCCCCGAGGACAGGGTCCTATGGCTACACCTTC	CANSSPRTGSYGYTF
TRBV4-1	TRBD1	few	TRBJ1-1	TGCGCCAGCAGGAAAGGGACAGGACATGAAGCTTTCTTT	CASRKGTGHEAFF
TRBV30	.	few	TRBJ1-1	TGTGCCTGGAGACAGGGATTTGAAGCTTTCTTT	CAWRQGFEAFF
TRBV11-2	.	.	TRBJ2-7	TGTGCCAGCAGCTCTCCCGGACTTACCCTATCCTACGAGCAGTACTTC	CASSSPGLTLSYEQYF
TRBV2	.	few	TRBJ2-5	TGTGCCAGCATTACGACAGGCGTGGCCCAGTACTTC	CASITTGVAQYF
TRBV5-4	.	.	TRBJ2-1	TGTGCCAGCAGCGCCTCTCGGGGCTACAATGAGCAGTTCTTC	CASSASRGYNEQFF
TRBV27	.	.	TRBJ1-4	TGTGCCAGCGGTACCTGGGGGGCTAATGAAAAACTGTTTTTT	CASGTWGANEKLFF
TRBV9	TRBD2	.	TRBJ2-3	TGTGCCAGCAGCGTAGTGACTAGCGGGGCCCCGGATACGCAGTATTTT	CASSVVTSGAPDTQYF
TRBV5-1	.	.	TRBJ1-1	TGCGCCAGCAGCTCAGCCCCGGGACTGGTCGGTGAAACTGAAGCTTTCTTT	CASSSAPGLVGETEAFF
TRBV7-8	TRBD1	.	TRBJ1-1	TGTGCCAGCAGCGCCAGGGGGAAAGAGACTGAAGCTTTCTTT	CASSARGKETEAFF
TRBV2	TRBD1	.	TRBJ1-1	TGTGCCAGCCCCAAGAGACAGGGCACTGAAGCTTTCTTT	CASPKRQGTEAFF
TRBV10-1	.	.	TRBJ2-3	TGCGCCAGCAGCACGGAGGACCTCACAGATACGCAGTATTTT	CASSTEDLTDTQYF
TRBV30	.	few	TRBJ1-5	TGTGCCTGGGGGTTTAACACGGGGGGTCAGCCCCAGCATTTT	CAWGFNTGGQPQHF
TRBV6-5	.	.	TRBJ1-1	TGTGCCAGCAGTTTCGGTCCCACGGGAGCTTTCTTT	CASSFGPTGAFF
TRBV2	.	.	TRBJ2-5	TGTGCCAGCAGGGTCGCCGGGGGGCTCAGAGAGACCCAGTACTTC	CASRVAGGLRETQYF
TRBV28	.	.	TRBJ2-7	TGTGCCAGCAGTTTACCCCAGGGTCTACACGAGCAGTACTTC	CASSLPQGLHEQYF
TRBV7-9	TRBD2	.	TRBJ2-1	TGTGCCAGCAGCTCTAGCGGGAGGGCCAACAATGAGCAGTTCTTC	CASSSSGRANNEQFF
TRBV9	.	once	TRBJ2-3	TGTGCCAGCAGCCCACAGGGGACTAGCACAGATACGCAGTATTTT	CASSPQGTSTDTQYF
TRBV14	.	.	TRBJ1-1	TGTGCCAGCAGCTTTACACCGAACACTGAAGCTTTCTTT	CASSFTPNTEAFF
TRBV11-2	TRBD2	.	TRBJ2-1	TGTGCCAGCAGCTTAAGCGGGAGTGGATACAATGAGCAGTTCTTC	CASSLSGSGYNEQFF
TRBV6-6	TRBD1	.	TRBJ1-3	TGTGCCAGCAGTTGGGACAGGGACTCTGGAAACACCATATATTTT	CASSWDRDSGNTIYF
TRBV19	TRBD2	.	TRBJ2-7	TGTGCCAGTAGTATACGGGAGGGCGGGTACGAGCAGTACTTC	CASSIREGGYEQYF
TRBV7-9	.	once	TRBJ1-5	TGTGCCAGCCGAGGAGGGCAGGACAATCAGCCCCAGCATTTT	CASRGGQDNQPQHF
TRBV25-1	TRBD2	once	TRBJ2-1	TGTGCCAGCAGTGAGCCTGGGACTACCTATAGGGCCTACAATGAGCAGTTCTTC	CASSEPGTTYRAYNEQFF
TRBV30	.	.	TRBJ1-2	TGTGCCTGGAAAGTCCCCGCCAGGGACTATGGCTACACCTTC	CAWKVPARDYGYTF
TRBV19	.	.	TRBJ2-7	TGTGCCAGTAGTACAAGGACTTTCGGCTACGAGCAGTACTTC	CASSTRTFGYEQYF
TRBV19	.	few	TRBJ1-4	TGTGCCAGTAACCACCGACGGTCGGGGGAAAAACTGTTTTTT	CASNHRRSGEKLFF
TRBV5-1	TRBD1	.	TRBJ2-5	TGCGCCAGCAGCACCCGCTGGGCAGGGGGCCCGGGGGAGACCCAGTACTTC	CASSTRWAGGPGETQYF
TRBV27	.	.	TRBJ1-4	TGTGCCAGCACAGAGAGGGCTAATGAAAAACTGTTTTTT	CASTERANEKLFF
TRBV18	TRBD2	.	TRBJ2-1	TGTGCCAGCTCACCACTTGAGCGGGAGAGGAATGAGCAGTTCTTC	CASSPLERERNEQFF
TRBV4-1	TRBD2	.	TRBJ2-1	TGCGCCAGCAGCCCAGGACTAGGGAACGGTGAGCAGTTCTTC	CASSPGLGNGEQFF
TRBV19	TRBD1	.	TRBJ2-7	TGTGCCAGTAGCGAGACAGGGGGCGCACGGCAGCAGTACTTC	CASSETGGARQQYF
TRBV2	TRBD2	.	TRBJ2-5	TGTGCCAGCACTGCCATTAGCGGGTTTAGTGAGACCCAGTACTTC	CASTAISGFSETQYF
TRBV28	TRBD1	.	TRBJ2-6	TGTGCCAGCAGACCTGGGACAGGGTCTGGGGCCAACGTCCTGACTTTC	CASRPGTGSGANVLTF
TRBV11-3	TRBD2	.	TRBJ2-3	TGTGCCAGCAGCTCTGTGGGACTAGCAGGTGATACGCAGTATTTT	CASSSVGLAGDTQYF
TRBV11-2	TRBD1	.	TRBJ1-1	TGTGCCAGCAGCATATGGGACAGGAATACTGAAGCTTTCTTT	CASSIWDRNTEAFF
TRBV4-1	TRBD2	.	TRBJ2-3	TGCGCCAGCAGCCAGGGACTAGCGGGAGTATCGACAGATACGCAGTATTTT	CASSQGLAGVSTDTQYF
TRBV5-1	.	.	TRBJ2-5	TGCGCCAGCAGCTTGACGGTTTTTGAGACCCAGTACTTC	CASSLTVFETQYF
TRBV7-9	.	.	TRBJ1-1	TGTGCCAGCAGCCCAATCGGGTCGGGGACTGAAGCTTTCTTT	CASSPIGSGTEAFF
TRBV6-1	.	once	TRBJ1-2	TGTGCCAGCAGCGAGGTCCACGGAGCTAACTATGGCTACACCTTC	CASSEVHGANYGYTF